The 23 T cell receptor beta chains given below trace back to one sample, sequenced in a study of Graves' ophthalmopathy and Graves' hyperthyroidism. CDR3 regions of TCR beta were amplified from RNA transcripts. Investigators did first-round RT-PCR with HTBI primers, then second-round multiplex PCR. TCRdb independently ran MiXCR on the multiplex PCR reads; one entry per CDR3 protein. This table has approximately 380,000 distinct CDR3 sequences, around a fifth appearing once. The sample consisted of peripheral blood. The origin of the receptors is a woman in her late teens or twenties with stable Graves' hyperthyroidism.

The chain is built from TRBV14 and TRBJ2-7; TRBD1 is a possible D gene (5 bases). Germline-derived CDR1 and CDR2 are SGHDN and FVKESK. V lost 0 bases, J lost 4 bases, and 13 bases lay in between. The CDR3 extends over 15 amino acids. Here the CDR3 DNA reads TGTGCCAGCAGCCAAGATCTAGGGGCAGCGTACGAGCAGTACTTC. This gives the protein CASSQDLGAAYEQYF.

DNA of the CDR3: TGTGCCAGCGGAGGACAGGAGAATATTGGCTACACCTTC. It codes for CASGGQENIGYTF. V usage is TRBV6-1 and J usage is TRBJ1-2; 7 nucleotides match TRBD1. The length of the CDR3 is 13 residues. V lost 8 bases and J lost 7; bases outside the gene matches: 10. CDR1 and CDR2 (germline): MNHNS, SASEGT.

The sample holds many counts of this clonotype. The V gene is TRBV6-1, the J gene TRBJ1-1, with D unclear. Germline V gene lookup returns CDR1 MNHNS and CDR2 SASEGT. V was clipped by 0 bases and J by 4 bases, with 15 bases between them. This CDR3 contains 16 residues. CDR3 sequence reads: CASSEAVSSVGTEAFF. Written as DNA, the CDR3 is TGTGCCAGCAGTGAAGCGGTTTCCTCGGTTGGCACTGAAGCTTTCTTT.

This clonotype was recorded only once. The V and J genes are TRBV7-2 and TRBJ2-7, with TRBD1 matching over 11 bases. Germline lookup yields CDR1 SGHTA and CDR2 FQGNSA. The CDR3 is 15 residues long. J gave up 6 bases and V 5 bases, and 9 bases lay outside the gene matches. The CDR3 coding sequence is TGTGCCAGCAGCGACGAGGACAGGGGGCAGCTCGAGCAGTACTTC. It encodes CASSDEDRGQLEQYF.

This clonotype was picked up many times. The CDR3: CASSLRRGDYGYTF. The CDR3 DNA reads TGTGCCAGCAGCCTCCGCCGGGGTGACTATGGCTACACCTTC. The genes are TRBV11-2 and TRBJ1-2; D not certain. Germline CDR1 reads SGHAT; CDR2 reads FQNNGV. The V and J ends lost 5 bases and 3 bases respectively, with 13 bases between them. The CDR3 loop spans 14 amino acids.

This clonotype has a count of ten or more. The V call is TRBV30, the J call TRBJ1-2; D is undetermined. Germline V CDR1 and CDR2: GTSNPN, SVGIG (reference sequence). The V end lost 3 bases, the J end lost 4 bases, and 15 bases lay between the germline ends. The CDR3 sequence is 14 residues long. The CDR3 protein is CAWRKGRGPYGYTF. DNA of the CDR3: TGTGCCTGGAGGAAGGGTCGAGGGCCCTATGGCTACACCTTC. The variable domain in full, completed from reference TRBV30 and TRBJ1-2, reads SQTIHQWPATLVQPVGSPLSLECTVEGTSNPNLYWYRQAAGRGLQLLFYSVGIGQISSEVPQNLSASRPQDRQFILSSKKLLLSDSGFYLCAWRKGRGPYGYTFGSGTRLTVV.

This clonotype showed up many times. This chain joins TRBV12-3 or TRBV12-4 and TRBJ1-1, with D unresolved. The CDR3 runs to 14 residues. V lost 7 bases and J lost 1, with 13 bases in between. The CDR3 bases are TGTGCCAGCATGGTGAGCGGATCGAACACTGAAGCTTTCTTT. It translates to CASMVSGSNTEAFF.

The chain links TRBV6-1 to TRBJ2-7; D is unclear. Trimming took off 10 bases at V and 6 bases at J, with 13 bases between the two ends. The CDR3 extends over 11 amino acids. Germline loops: CDR1 MNHNS, CDR2 SASEGT. CDR3 coding DNA: TGTGCCATCAAGGTCGGTGTCGAGCAGTACTTC. This codes for CAIKVGVEQYF.

The rearrangement links TRBV20-1 to TRBJ2-7, with D hard to call. The CDR3 length is 13 residues. Germline CDR1 and CDR2: DFQATT and SNEGSKA (reference sequence). Trimming stripped 0 bases from V and 4 bases from J, with 10 bases between. In DNA, the CDR3 is TGCAGTGCTAGAGATGTCGGCGTTTACGAGCAGTACTTC. Amino acids: CSARDVGVYEQYF.

At least ten counts were recorded for this clonotype. The V and J genes are TRBV7-9 and TRBJ2-7; 7 bases fit TRBD1. CDR1 is SEHNR and CDR2 is FQNEAQ in the germline V gene (reference sequence). The V segment lost 3 bases and the J segment 5 bases; nucleotides outside the gene matches: 4. The CDR3 length is 13 residues. The CDR3 sequence is CASSFPGGNEQYF. The CDR3 coding sequence is TGTGCCAGCAGCTTTCCAGGGGGAAACGAGCAGTACTTC.

This clonotype was detected many times. The V call is TRBV6-1, the J call TRBJ2-7; D not certain. Trimming cost V 6 bases and J 3 bases, with 12 bases left between them. Looked up from germline, CDR1 is MNHNS and CDR2 is SASEGT. The CDR3 is 13 residues long. The CDR3 DNA reads TGTGCCAGCAGGCAAGGGATCGACTACGAGCAGTACTTC. It is translated as CASRQGIDYEQYF.

This clonotype has a count of ten or more. Written as DNA, the CDR3 is TGTGCCAGCAGTCTACAGGGGGCGGGCTATGGCTACACCTTC. Protein sequence: CASSLQGAGYGYTF. The chain couples TRBV12-3 or TRBV12-4 to TRBJ1-2; 9 bases align to TRBD1. J lost 4 bases, V lost 5 bases, and 5 bases had no gene match. The CDR3 covers 14 residues.

The gene calls are TRBV20-1 and TRBJ1-1; no definite D call. CDR1 DFQATT and CDR2 SNEGSKA come from the germline V gene (reference sequence). V was pared by 3 bases and J by 1 base, with 12 bases between. The length of the CDR3 is 14 residues. In DNA form, the CDR3 reads TGCAGTGCTAGGATGAGGTTGGCGAACACTGAAGCTTTCTTT. Translated: CSARMRLANTEAFF.

This clonotype occurred a few times. One end of the junction is discordant with germline, which a read error may explain. V gene TRBV2 combines with J gene TRBJ1-1; D perhaps matches TRBD1 (6 bases). The germline gives CDR1 SNHLY, CDR2 FYNNEI. The CDR3 runs 16 residues. The CDR3 DNA sequence: TGCGCCAGCAGGGAACAGGGATCTCGGATGAACACTGAAGCTTTCTTT. It yields the protein CASREQGSRMNTEAFF.

This clonotype was found a few times. This may be a read error, as it is one base from a much larger clone. V and J are TRBV5-1 and TRBJ2-7, with D hard to call. Trimming left V 0 bases short and J 0 bases short, with 7 bases between. The CDR3 length is 14 residues. From germline, CDR1 is SGHRS and CDR2 YFSETQ. The DNA for the CDR3 is TGCGCCAGCAGCTTGGGCAGCATCTCCTACGAGCAGTACTTC. Residues: CASSLGSISYEQYF.

In its sample, this clonotype was seen a few times. J is TRBJ2-4 and V is TRBV24-1; D is uncertain. V shed 2 bases and J shed 4 bases, with 8 bases lying between them. Germline V gene lookup returns CDR1 KGHDR and CDR2 SFDVKD. This CDR3 comprises 14 residues. The CDR3 sequence is CATSDSDIKNIQYF. For the CDR3, the DNA is TGTGCCACCAGTGATTCAGACATTAAAAACATTCAGTACTTC.

In this sample, this clonotype turned up many times. The genes are TRBV25-1 and TRBJ2-5; the D gene is possibly TRBD1 (8 bases). Between the trimmed V and J ends, which lost 7 bases and 2 bases, there was a span of 17 bases. The length of the CDR3 is 15 residues. Germline V gene sequence: CDR1 MGHDK, CDR2 SYGVNS. The CDR3 DNA is TGTGCCAGCATTCCTGGACAGGGAGGGCAAGAGACCCAGTACTTC. Translated, it gives CASIPGQGGQETQYF.

The rearrangement uses TRBV30 and TRBJ1-6; TRBD1 might be the D (5 bases). Trimming removed 1 base at V and 6 bases at J, with 10 bases between. CDR3 length: 14 residues. CDR1 GTSNPN and CDR2 SVGIG come from the germline V gene (reference sequence). The CDR3 DNA sequence: TGTGCCTGGAGTGGTGCCAGGGCTAATTCACCCCTCCACTTT. Translating gives CAWSGARANSPLHF.

Many counts were recorded for this clonotype. The gene calls are TRBV9 and TRBJ2-5; TRBD1 aligns across 8 bases. CDR1 is SGDLS, CDR2 YYNGEE, per germline. After removal of 4 bases from V and 3 bases from J, the junction contained 8 bases not matched to a gene. The CDR3 sequence is 15 residues long. This CDR3 reads CASSTTQTGEETQYF. CDR3 nucleotide sequence: TGTGCCAGCAGCACGACCCAGACAGGGGAAGAGACCCAGTACTTC.

The sample holds many counts of this clonotype. The J gene is TRBJ1-1, the V gene TRBV6-1, with 7 bases identical to TRBD1. The junction had 6 bases not matched to a gene; V was cut back by 5 bases and J by 0 bases. Looked up from germline, CDR1 is MNHNS and CDR2 is SASEGT. The CDR3 has 15 residues. CDR3 sequence reads: CASSPWDSLNTEAFF. The CDR3 DNA reads as TGTGCCAGCAGTCCCTGGGACAGTTTGAACACTGAAGCTTTCTTT.

The V gene is TRBV4-1, the J gene TRBJ2-5; 9 bases are shared with TRBD2. The CDR3 covers 17 residues. Trimming removed 3 bases from V and 5 bases from J; junction bases left unmatched: 13. Germline assignment: CDR1 MGHRA and CDR2 YSYEKL. CDR3: CASSQGLASRLRETQYF. The CDR3, as DNA: TGCGCCAGCAGCCAGGGACTAGCTAGCCGTTTGCGGGAGACCCAGTACTTC.

This clonotype turned up a few times. The V and J genes are TRBV12-3 or TRBV12-4 and TRBJ2-3; D may match TRBD1 or TRBD2 (6 bases each). This CDR3 spans 14 amino acids. Trimming shortened V by 3 bases and J by 4 bases, and 11 bases separated the two germline ends. Written as DNA, the CDR3 is TGTGCCAGCAGTTTTCACAGGGAGGCAGATACGCAGTATTTT. Translating it yields CASSFHREADTQYF.

The CDR3 nucleotides are TGTGCCAGCAGTGAAAAGGGCGCCTACGAGCAGTACTTC. Translated, it gives CASSEKGAYEQYF. V gene TRBV25-1 combines with J gene TRBJ2-7; D uncertain. Germline V CDR1 and CDR2: MGHDK, SYGVNS. V gave up 2 bases and J gave up 2 bases, with 7 bases separating them. CDR3 size: 13 residues.